Listed below are T cell receptor beta chains from one sample, sequenced in a study of CD8+ T cells in alopecia areata. Repertoires were generated with immunoSEQ multiplex PCR, while TCRdb's copy carries only in-frame clones and drops some. The table has 110,000 to 150,000 clones, approximately 50% seen once. This sample comprised CD4+ T cells sorted from blood, obtained at week 0. These receptors originate from a human donor with alopecia areata. The CDR3 runs from the conserved cysteine through the conserved F or W. Each record gives: clone size, D gene, V gene, J gene, CDR3 DNA, CDR3 protein. D genes are given only for firm matches. Clone size appears in some rows only: once, few, many, or a class for an expanded clone.

abundance: -
d_gene: TRBD2
v_gene: TRBV9
j_gene: TRBJ2-1
CDR3nt: TGTGCCAGCAGCGCTTACAGCGGGAGGGGTAATGAGCAGTTCTTC
CDR3aa: CASSAYSGRGNEQFF

abundance: -
d_gene: -
v_gene: TRBV30
j_gene: TRBJ2-7
CDR3nt: TGTGCCTGGAGTTTGGACAGCTCCTACGAGCAGTACTTC
CDR3aa: CAWSLDSSYEQYF

abundance: -
d_gene: TRBD1
v_gene: TRBV28
j_gene: TRBJ2-5
CDR3nt: TGTGCCAGTCGGACAGGGGAAGTTGAGACCCAGTACTTC
CDR3aa: CASRTGEVETQYF

abundance: -
d_gene: -
v_gene: TRBV29-1
j_gene: TRBJ2-7
CDR3nt: TGCAGCGTTAAAAAGGGGGGCGTTACCTACGAGCAGTACTTC
CDR3aa: CSVKKGGVTYEQYF

abundance: -
d_gene: -
v_gene: TRBV7-9
j_gene: TRBJ2-3
CDR3nt: TGTGCCAGCAGCGACCGAGGAGATACGCAGTATTTT
CDR3aa: CASSDRGDTQYF

abundance: -
d_gene: -
v_gene: TRBV7-2
j_gene: TRBJ2-7
CDR3nt: TGTGCCAGCATATCCGGGACTGGAGTTTCCTACGAGCAGTACTTC
CDR3aa: CASISGTGVSYEQYF

abundance: -
d_gene: TRBD2
v_gene: TRBV29-1
j_gene: TRBJ2-5
CDR3nt: TGCAGCGTAAGACTAGCGGGAGTAGAGACCCAGTACTTC
CDR3aa: CSVRLAGVETQYF

abundance: few
d_gene: -
v_gene: TRBV27
j_gene: TRBJ2-1
CDR3nt: TGTGCCAGCTACGGAACCCCGAACAATGAGCAGTTCTTC
CDR3aa: CASYGTPNNEQFF

abundance: -
d_gene: -
v_gene: TRBV4-3
j_gene: TRBJ1-1
CDR3nt: TGCGCCAGCAGCCTTGAGTCGTTCCGCCCGACTGAAGCTTTCTTT
CDR3aa: CASSLESFRPTEAFF

abundance: -
d_gene: -
v_gene: TRBV27
j_gene: TRBJ1-5
CDR3nt: TGTGCCAGCAGGGCGTCAGGCAATCAGCCCCAGCATTTT
CDR3aa: CASRASGNQPQHF

abundance: -
d_gene: -
v_gene: TRBV5-6
j_gene: TRBJ2-2
CDR3nt: TGTGCCAGCAGCTTGGGACTAGGTCTGAACACCGGGGAGCTGTTTTTT
CDR3aa: CASSLGLGLNTGELFF

abundance: -
d_gene: -
v_gene: TRBV19
j_gene: TRBJ2-2
CDR3nt: TGTGCCTCCGGGGGGACAGACCTCAACACCGGGGAGCTGTTTTTT
CDR3aa: CASGGTDLNTGELFF

abundance: -
d_gene: -
v_gene: TRBV29-1
j_gene: TRBJ2-5
CDR3nt: TGCAGCGTTGAGTGGGGACAAACGCCCCTCGGGACCCAGTACTTC
CDR3aa: CSVEWGQTPLGTQYF

abundance: -
d_gene: -
v_gene: TRBV7-2
j_gene: TRBJ2-5
CDR3nt: TGTGCCAGCAGCTTAGGACAAGGAGTCGAGACCCAGTACTTC
CDR3aa: CASSLGQGVETQYF

abundance: -
d_gene: TRBD1
v_gene: TRBV29-1
j_gene: TRBJ1-1
CDR3nt: TGCAGCGTAGGGACAGACACTGAAGCTTTCTTT
CDR3aa: CSVGTDTEAFF

abundance: few
d_gene: TRBD2
v_gene: TRBV5-4
j_gene: TRBJ2-2
CDR3nt: TGTGCCAGCAGCTTACTAGCGAGGGAGCTGTTTTTT
CDR3aa: CASSLLARELFF

abundance: -
d_gene: -
v_gene: TRBV4-3
j_gene: TRBJ2-3
CDR3nt: TGCGCCAGCAGCCAAGTTTCCCAGGGCACAGATACGCAGTATTTT
CDR3aa: CASSQVSQGTDTQYF

abundance: -
d_gene: TRBD1
v_gene: TRBV2
j_gene: TRBJ2-4
CDR3nt: TGTGCCAGCAGTGAGGACAGGGCGACAAACATTCAGTACTTC
CDR3aa: CASSEDRATNIQYF